Below are 7 T cell receptor beta chains sequenced from a single sample in a study of OX40 agonist ivuxolimab in advanced cancers. Libraries were prepared by immunoSEQ multiplex PCR; TCRdb keeps only in-frame clonotypes and omits some of them. The repertoire holds some 15,000 clones, with roughly 80% as singletons. This material consisted of CD4+ or CD8+ T cells sorted from blood, taken in a trial of the OX40 agonist ivuxolimab. The receptors were gathered from an adult with an advanced solid tumor such as melanoma, head and neck, liver or kidney cancer.

As concerns this clone: This clone may be a read error of a much larger clone one base away. This specimen includes other DNA sequences encoding the same CDR3. The chain joins TRBV7-2 to TRBJ1-5; no definite D call. The CDR3 covers 15 residues. Per germline, CDR1 SGHTA and CDR2 FQGNSA. Trimming cost V 1 base and J 0 bases, with 7 bases left between them. CDR3 in amino acids: CASSLEGYSNQPQHF. DNA for the CDR3: TGTGCCAGCAGCTTAGAGGGATATAGCAATCAGCCCCAGCATTTT.

Only a few counts were recorded for this clone. This sequence joins TRBV4-3 and TRBJ1-2, with D maybe TRBD1 (6 bases). V shed 0 bases and J shed 9 bases, with 23 bases lying between them. The CDR3 contains 17 residues. CDR1 is LGHNA, CDR2 YSLEER, per germline. The CDR3 loop reads CASSQDNDFGFGQSYTF. CDR3 in DNA: TGCGCCAGCAGCCAAGATAACGATTTCGGATTCGGACAGAGCTACACCTTC.

This chain connects TRBV5-6 to TRBJ2-1; D ambiguous. Deletions cut 0 bases from V and 5 bases from J, with 6 bases between. CDR1 SGHDT and CDR2 YYEEEE come from the germline V gene. The CDR3 length is 13 residues. The CDR3 here is CASSLVGDNEQFF. The CDR3, as DNA: TGTGCCAGCAGCTTGGTCGGCGACAATGAGCAGTTCTTC.

The J gene is TRBJ1-4, the V gene TRBV6-6; D perhaps matches TRBD1 (5 bases). V lost 6 bases, J lost 7 bases, and 15 bases lay in between. CDR1 and CDR2 (germline): MNHNY, SVGAGI (reference sequence). The CDR3 is 14 residues long. As DNA, the CDR3 is TGTGCCAGCAGCCTACTAGGGACTGGTGAAAAACTGTTTTTT. It specifies CASSLLGTGEKLFF.

CDR3 sequence reads: CASSSTPLNYGYTF. The CDR3 DNA follows: TGTGCCAGCAGCTCCACACCCCTTAACTATGGCTACACCTTC. This sequence joins TRBV7-2 and TRBJ1-2; no reliable D call. From germline, CDR1 is SGHTA and CDR2 FQGNSA. Trimming took 4 bases from V and 1 from J, leaving 10 bases between them. This CDR3 contains 14 residues.

The J gene is TRBJ1-1, the V gene TRBV6-1, with 8 bases lining up with TRBD1. The CDR3 contains 13 residues. Germline V lookup: CDR1 MNHNS, CDR2 SASEGT. V shed 4 bases and J 8 bases; nucleotides not matched to a gene: 6. The CDR3 sequence: CASSVTGGKEAFF. In DNA, the CDR3 is TGTGCCAGCAGTGTCACAGGGGGAAAAGAAGCTTTCTTT.

This chain uses TRBV7-2 with TRBJ1-2; possible D gene TRBD1, 5 bases. This CDR3 has 14 residues. Trimming took off 1 base at V and 3 bases at J, with 9 bases between the two ends. Germline CDR1 is SGHTA and CDR2 is FQGNSA. CDR3 nucleotides: TGTGCCAGCAGCTTAGGGGAGGGGTACTATGGCTACACCTTC. Its translation: CASSLGEGYYGYTF.